Each of the 28 T cell receptor beta chains below was sequenced from the same sample in a study of beta chain features in type 1 diabetes. The entirety of the isolated RNA underwent reverse transcription, so expressed TCRB transcripts were sequenced. Libraries were prepared by immunoSEQ multiplex PCR; TCRdb keeps only in-frame clonotypes and omits some of them. Among some 900,000 clones listed, roughly 17% were seen once. Input material: naive CD4+ T cells from blood. The receptors here all came from a young woman in good health.

A single count supports this clone. This chain connects TRBV7-9 to TRBJ2-5, with 8 bases that match TRBD1. Looked up from germline, CDR1 is SEHNR and CDR2 is FQNEAQ (reference sequence). This CDR3 contains 15 residues. Germline trimming cut 1 base from V and 7 bases from J; bases unmatched to any gene: 8. CDR3 in amino acids: CASSLGTGQGRTQYF. As DNA, the CDR3 is TGTGCCAGCAGCTTAGGGACAGGGCAAGGGCGGACCCAGTACTTC.

This rearrangement joins TRBV11-2 to TRBJ2-7; maybe TRBD2 (6 bases). The CDR3 runs to 14 residues. The V end was cut by 4 bases, the J end by 3 bases, with 13 bases between. Germline V lookup: CDR1 SGHAT, CDR2 FQNNGV. This CDR3 reads CASSSRTIVYEQYF. For the CDR3, the DNA is TGTGCCAGCAGCTCTCGGACTATCGTCTACGAGCAGTACTTC.

The chain uses TRBV13 and TRBJ2-2; TRBD2 is a possible D gene (5 bases). The length of the CDR3 is 13 residues. Germline CDR1 PRHDT, CDR2 FYEKMQ (reference sequence). With 8 bases removed from V and 5 bases from J, the gap between germline ends came to 12 bases. The CDR3 spells CASGGSYTGELFF. The CDR3 DNA sequence: TGTGCCAGCGGTGGGAGTTATACCGGGGAGCTGTTTTTT. Filled out from reference TRBV13 and TRBJ2-2, the complete variable domain reads AAGVIQSPRHLIKEKRETATLKCYPIPRHDTVYWYQQGPGQDPQFLISFYEKMQSDKGSIPDRFSAQQFSDYHSELNMSSLELGDSALYFCASGGSYTGELFFGEGSRLTVL.

The rearrangement joins TRBV6-5 to TRBJ2-7, with D perhaps matching TRBD2 (6 bases). This CDR3 is built from 13 residues. Germline assignment: CDR1 MNHEY and CDR2 SVGAGI. V was clipped by 6 bases and J by 2 bases, with 11 bases between them. The CDR3 coding sequence is TGTGCCAGCAGGGGTAGCGGAACCTACGAGCAGTACTTC. Its translation: CASRGSGTYEQYF.

The chain has TRBV2 and TRBJ1-1; tentatively, D is TRBD1 (5 bases). Germline V gene sequence: CDR1 SNHLY, CDR2 FYNNEI. The CDR3 extends over 15 amino acids. Between the trimmed V and J ends, which lost 6 bases and 2 bases, there was a span of 16 bases. The chain's CDR3 is CASSLSGTGNTEAFF. In DNA form, the CDR3 reads TGTGCCAGCAGCCTCTCCGGGACGGGAAACACTGAAGCTTTCTTT.

V and J are TRBV11-1 and TRBJ2-7; TRBD1 might be the D (5 bases). Germline CDR1 reads SGHAT; CDR2 reads FQDESV (reference sequence). Trimming removed 1 base at V and 5 bases at J, with 15 bases between. The CDR3 is 15 amino acids. CDR3 region: CASSLEAGSIHEQYF. CDR3 DNA: TGTGCCAGCAGCTTAGAGGCAGGGTCGATCCACGAGCAGTACTTC. Supplemented by reference TRBV11-1 and TRBJ2-7, the full variable domain reads EAEVAQSPRYKITEKSQAVAFWCDPISGHATLYWYRQILGQGPELLVQFQDESVVDDSQLPKDRFSAERLKGVDSTLKIQPAELGDSAMYLCASSLEAGSIHEQYFGPGTRLTVT.

This clone was counted a few times. Sequence at one end of the junction differs from germline and may be a read error. The V gene is TRBV7-2, the J gene TRBJ2-7, with TRBD2 identical over 15 bases. The CDR3 runs 14 residues. The germline V gene has CDR1 SGHTA and CDR2 FQGNSA. CDR3 region: CASSDGLAGGRTFF. The DNA for the CDR3 is TGTGCCAGCAGCGACGGACTAGCGGGAGGGCGGACCTTCTTC.

This sequence joins TRBV19 and TRBJ2-1; possibly TRBD1 or TRBD2 for D (5 bases each). Germline loops: CDR1 LNHDA, CDR2 SQIVND (reference sequence). V was shortened by 1 base and J by 10 bases, with 11 bases between the two germline ends. This CDR3 has 13 residues. The CDR3 sequence is CASSIGGEGEQFF. In DNA, the CDR3 is TGTGCCAGTAGTATAGGGGGCGAGGGGGAGCAGTTCTTC.

The table lists this clone with a few counts. This sequence joins TRBV4-2 and TRBJ1-2; 9 bases are a match to TRBD1. Trimming cost V 1 base and J 5 bases; bases outside gene matches: 8. This CDR3 contains 16 residues. Germline V gene data show CDR1 as LGHNA and CDR2 as YNFKEQ. CDR3 coding DNA: TGTGCCAGCAGCCAAGGGGGACAGGGCCCACTATATGGCTACACCTTC. Its translation: CASSQGGQGPLYGYTF.

This clone has a handful of counts. Other DNA sequences in this specimen translate into the identical CDR3. The rearrangement uses TRBV27 and TRBJ2-3; D not resolved. CDR1 and CDR2 from the germline V gene are MNHEY and SMNVEV (reference sequence). The CDR3 spans 13 residues. V lost 1 base to trimming and J lost 3 bases, with 5 bases between them. The CDR3 protein is CASSLLGTDTQYF. The DNA for the CDR3 is TGTGCCAGCAGTTTATTGGGGACAGATACGCAGTATTTT.

In DNA form, the CDR3 reads TGTGCCAGCAGCTTGGCGGGAGCCGAGCAGTACTTC. Protein sequence: CASSLAGAEQYF. The rearrangement joins TRBV5-6 to TRBJ2-7, with a tentative D call TRBD2 (6 bases). The V end lost 0 bases, the J end lost 6 bases, and 7 bases lay between the germline ends. CDR1 is SGHDT and CDR2 is YYEEEE in the germline V gene. This CDR3 has 12 amino acids. The full variable domain, rest sourced from reference TRBV5-6 and TRBJ2-7, is DAGVTQSPTHLIKTRGQQVTLRCSPKSGHDTVSWYQQALGQGPQFIFQYYEEEERQRGNFPDRFSGHQFPNYSSELNVNALLLGDSALYLCASSLAGAEQYFGPGTRLTVT.

With respect to this clone: Other DNA sequences in the same sample also yield this CDR3. CDR3 coding DNA: TGTGCCAGCAGTTCTAGGGAGGGGTACGAGCAGTACTTC. It is translated as CASSSREGYEQYF. The chain is built from TRBV6-5 and TRBJ2-7; 7 bases fit TRBD2. The CDR3 runs 13 residues. Unmatched junction bases numbered 4, after V lost 4 bases and J lost 4 bases. CDR1 MNHEY and CDR2 SVGAGI come from the germline V gene.

The chain is built from TRBV20-1 and TRBJ1-1; D call uncertain. The germline gives CDR1 DFQATT, CDR2 SNEGSKA (reference sequence). The CDR3 consists of 11 residues. V lost 0 bases to trimming and J lost 10 bases, with 9 bases between them. The CDR3 loop reads CSARDRTPAFF. CDR3 DNA: TGCAGTGCTAGAGATAGGACGCCAGCTTTCTTT.

Here the CDR3 DNA reads TGTGCCAGCAGTGAAGTTGGTGTCCACTCCTACGAGCAGTACTTC. Translated: CASSEVGVHSYEQYF. The chain employs TRBV2 and TRBJ2-7; D remains unclear. Germline-derived CDR1 and CDR2 are SNHLY and FYNNEI. The CDR3 runs to 15 residues. V was clipped by 1 base and J by 0 bases, with 10 bases between them.

The chain carries TRBV20-1 and TRBJ2-7, with D hard to call. Germline CDR1 and CDR2: DFQATT and SNEGSKA (reference sequence). The V and J ends lost 8 bases and 5 bases respectively, with 10 bases between them. The CDR3 spans 10 residues. Written as DNA, the CDR3 is TGCAGTACCAGGAGAGACGAGCAGTACTTC. Translation: CSTRRDEQYF.

The chain uses TRBV6-1 and TRBJ2-1; possibly TRBD2 for D (5 bases). The germline gives CDR1 MNHNS, CDR2 SASEGT. The CDR3 runs 12 residues. V shed 3 bases and J shed 8 bases, with 8 bases lying between them. CDR3 coding DNA: TGTGCCAGCAGTGATCGGGGTGATGAGCAGTTCTTC. It is translated as CASSDRGDEQFF.

The rearrangement uses TRBV4-2 and TRBJ2-5, with no clear D. The DNA end favors TRBJ2-7, so the J call may be wrong. The CDR3 is made up of 14 amino acids. Germline CDR1 and CDR2: LGHNA and YNFKEQ. The CDR3 is CASSQESDPYEQYF. The CDR3 coding sequence is TGTGCCAGCAGCCAAGAGTCTGATCCCTACGAGCAGTACTTC.

This clone was recorded a few times. The chain is built from TRBV7-9 and TRBJ2-5; 7 bases match TRBD2. The CDR3 loop spans 15 amino acids. V was pared by 2 bases and J by 2 bases, with 5 bases of the junction left unmatched. Germline assignment: CDR1 SEHNR and CDR2 FQNEAQ (reference sequence). CDR3 DNA: TGTGCCAGCAGCTTAAGAGGGACTACACAAGAGACCCAGTACTTC. This translates into CASSLRGTTQETQYF. The full variable domain, its missing parts supplied by reference TRBV7-9 and TRBJ2-5, is DTGVSQNPRHKITKRGQNVTFRCDPISEHNRLYWYRQTLGQGPEFLTYFQNEAQLEKSRLLSDRFSAERPKGSFSTLEIQRTEQGDSAMYLCASSLRGTTQETQYFGPGTRLLVL.

This clone has more than one count but fewer than ten. This same CDR3 is encoded by further DNA sequences in the sample. The V call is TRBV7-2, the J call TRBJ1-1, with no clear D. This CDR3 contains 14 residues. Germline CDR1 reads SGHTA; CDR2 reads FQGNSA. Trimming took off 0 bases at V and 0 bases at J, with 5 bases between the two ends. CDR3 protein: CASSLAGVNTEAFF. CDR3 bases: TGTGCCAGCAGCTTAGCCGGAGTGAACACTGAAGCTTTCTTT. The variable domain in full, completed from reference TRBV7-2 and TRBJ1-1, reads GAGVSQSPSNKVTEKGKDVELRCDPISGHTALYWYRQSLGQGLEFLIYFQGNSAPDKSGLPSDRFSAERTGGSVSTLTIQRTQQEDSAVYLCASSLAGVNTEAFFGQGTRLTVV.

The chain has TRBV4-1 and TRBJ2-7; 9 nucleotides align to TRBD2. This CDR3 is built from 16 residues. With V trimmed by 4 bases and J by 3 bases, 10 bases remained unmatched. Germline V CDR1 and CDR2: MGHRA, YSYEKL. The CDR3 sequence is CASSPGAVAGDYEQYF. In DNA, the CDR3 is TGCGCCAGCAGCCCAGGCGCGGTAGCGGGAGACTACGAGCAGTACTTC.

In its sample, this clone was seen a few times. This chain connects TRBV9 to TRBJ2-5, with D unclear. The J call is uncertain, as TRBJ2-7 better fits the DNA end. Germline V gives CDR1 SGDLS, CDR2 YYNGEE. The CDR3 loop spans 14 amino acids. As DNA, the CDR3 is TGTGCCAGCAGCACCCACTCTACGTCCTACGAGCAGTACTTC. This gives the protein CASSTHSTSYEQYF.

The chain carries TRBV7-2 and TRBJ1-5; D uncertain. Germline CDR1 reads SGHTA; CDR2 reads FQGNSA. The CDR3 loop spans 15 amino acids. With 6 bases removed from V and 0 bases from J, the gap between germline ends came to 12 bases. The CDR3 coding sequence is TGTGCCAGCAGGTTTTCCATATATAGCAATCAGCCCCAGCATTTT. Translation: CASRFSIYSNQPQHF.

The chain joins TRBV19 to TRBJ2-3; D unclear. Germline CDR1 LNHDA, CDR2 SQIVND (reference sequence). The CDR3 is 13 amino acids. V lost 7 bases and J lost 2, with 10 bases in between. The DNA of the CDR3 is TGTGCCAGTACTACCCCCAACACAGATACGCAGTATTTT. This sequence encodes CASTTPNTDTQYF.

Only a few counts were recorded for this clone. The CDR3 DNA sequence: TGCAGCTCGTGGGGCGGAGCGACCCAAGAGACCCAGTACTTC. Amino acid sequence: CSSWGGATQETQYF. V and J are TRBV29-1 and TRBJ2-5, with D perhaps matching TRBD1 (5 bases). The CDR3 runs 14 residues. The V gene lost 8 bases and the J gene lost 1 base, with 17 bases spanning the gap. Looked up from germline, CDR1 is SQVTM and CDR2 is ANQGSEA.

On this clone itself: Compared with germline, one end of the junction differs, possibly owing to a read error. The identical CDR3 is also encoded by other nucleotide sequences in the sample. The chain employs TRBV2 and TRBJ2-3; D is uncertain. CDR3 size: 14 residues. Germline CDR1 reads SNHLY; CDR2 reads FYNNEI. The CDR3 loop is CASREGSSTDTQYF. CDR3 nucleotide sequence: TGTGCCAGCAGAGAAGGGTCCAGCACAGATACGCAGTATTTT.

This clone was seen a handful of times. The chain combines TRBV2 with TRBJ1-2, with D perhaps TRBD1 (6 bases). The germline gives CDR1 SNHLY, CDR2 FYNNEI. V was clipped by 8 bases and J by 8 bases, with 18 bases between them. This CDR3 is 13 amino acids long. The CDR3 sequence is CASGGRESGGYTF. The CDR3 bases are TGTGCCAGCGGGGGCAGGGAGTCCGGAGGCTACACCTTC.

V is TRBV14 and J is TRBJ2-7, with D perhaps being TRBD1 or TRBD2 (5 bases each). The germline CDR1 and CDR2 sequences are SGHDN and FVKESK. Between the trimmed V and J ends, which lost 3 bases and 1 base, there was a span of 10 bases. This CDR3 is 14 amino acids long. The CDR3 nucleotides read TGTGCCAGCAGCCATCCGGGGCGATCCTACGAGCAGTACTTC. It encodes CASSHPGRSYEQYF. Full variable domain (remainder filled in from reference TRBV14 and TRBJ2-7): EAGVTQFPSHSVIEKGQTVTLRCDPISGHDNLYWYRRVMGKEIKFLLHFVKESKQDESGMPNNRFLAERTGGTYSTLKVQPAELEDSGVYFCASSHPGRSYEQYFGPGTRLTVT.

This clone was observed a handful of times. The chain combines TRBV7-9 with TRBJ2-5, with TRBD1 matching 9 bases. The germline gives CDR1 SEHNR, CDR2 FQNEAQ (reference sequence). With 5 bases clipped from V and 5 bases from J, the junction kept 12 bases outside the gene matches. This CDR3 region has 16 residues. CDR3 coding DNA: TGTGCCAGCAGCCCAAAGGGACAGGGCACAAGGGAGACCCAGTACTTC. It translates to CASSPKGQGTRETQYF.